One T cell receptor beta chain is described in this entry. The repertoire was sequenced with immunoSEQ multiplex PCR; TCRdb's copy has only in-frame clones and lacks some. Altogether about 250,000 clones are present, 89% being singletons, with the ten largest covering 3.5% to 4%. These data originate in a study of blood T cell repertoires in COVID-19. CDR3 length equals 15 residues. Germline V gene lookup returns CDR1 KGHSH and CDR2 LQKENI. The ends lost 6 bases at V and 4 bases at J; junction bases unmatched: 7. V and J are TRBV18 and TRBJ1-1, with TRBD1 matching 11 bases. The receptor was isolated from a woman aged 30 to 39 with acute COVID-19. Sequenced sample: PBMCs or T cells enriched from blood (not recorded which). The CDR3 is CASSKVGTGGTEAFF. DNA for the CDR3: TGTGCCAGCTCGAAAGTGGGGACAGGGGGCACTGAAGCTTTCTTT.